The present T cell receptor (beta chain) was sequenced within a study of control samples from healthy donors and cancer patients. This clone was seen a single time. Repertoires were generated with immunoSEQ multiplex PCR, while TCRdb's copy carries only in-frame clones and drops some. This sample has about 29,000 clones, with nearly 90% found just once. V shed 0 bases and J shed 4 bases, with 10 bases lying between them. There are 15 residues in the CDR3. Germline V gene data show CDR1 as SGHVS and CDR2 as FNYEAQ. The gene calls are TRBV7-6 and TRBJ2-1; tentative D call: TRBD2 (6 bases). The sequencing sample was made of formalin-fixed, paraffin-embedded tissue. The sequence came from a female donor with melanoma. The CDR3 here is CASSLAAGLYNEQFF. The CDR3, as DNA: TGTGCCAGCAGCTTAGCTGCGGGGTTATACAATGAGCAGTTCTTC.